This section outlines one T cell receptor beta chain sequence together with its context. This entry is derived from a study of cytotoxic CD8 clonotypes in ibrutinib-treated CLL. V was pared by 5 bases and J by 10 bases, with 18 bases between. The CDR3 totals 15 residues. The germline V gene encodes CDR1 MGHRA and CDR2 YSYEKL. Sequencing used immunoSEQ multiplex PCR; TCRdb keeps in-frame clones, though not all of them. The data contain about 140,000 clones, 80% of them singletons. This TCR came from a human donor with chronic lymphocytic leukemia. This material consisted of PBMCs, taken after 36 months of ibrutinib treatment. The V gene is TRBV4-1, the J gene TRBJ1-6; TRBD1 is a possible D gene (6 bases). As DNA, the CDR3 is TGCGCCAGCAGCTCTCTCCGTACCAGGGGATCACCCCTCCACTTT. This translates into CASSSLRTRGSPLHF.